This is a list of T cell receptor beta chains from one sample in a study of T cell responses to AZD1222 COVID-19 vaccine. Generated by immunoSEQ multiplex PCR, the TCRdb table keeps only in-frame clones and is missing some. Of approximately 200,000 clones listed, approximately 94% are singletons. This material consisted of peripheral blood, taken on day 0 of AZD1222 vaccination. Receptors originate from an adult in good health. The CDR3 runs from the conserved cysteine through the conserved F or W. D genes are given only for firm matches. For some rows the clone size is stated as once, few or many, or as a class when expanded; others skip it.

V: TRBV9
J: TRBJ2-2
size: once
D: TRBD2
DNA: TGTGCCAGCAGCGCGGGACTAGCGGGAGTCACCGGGGAGCTGTTTTTT
CDR3: CASSAGLAGVTGELFF

V: TRBV5-1
J: TRBJ2-3
size: once
D: TRBD1
DNA: TGCGCCAGCAGCTCCCAGGGGGAGAGGTCGGATACGCAGTATTTT
CDR3: CASSSQGERSDTQYF

V: TRBV2
J: TRBJ2-1
size: NA
D: NA
DNA: TGTGCCAGCAGTGATGTGGGACTCGACAATGAGCAGTTCTTC
CDR3: CASSDVGLDNEQFF

V: TRBV7-3
J: TRBJ2-2
size: NA
D: TRBD2
DNA: TGTGCCAGCAGCCAGGGGCTAGCGGGCGTGAACACCGGGGAGCTGTTTTTT
CDR3: CASSQGLAGVNTGELFF

V: TRBV23-1
J: TRBJ1-2
size: once
D: NA
DNA: TGCGCCAGCAGTCAATCGGCCGCAGGGTTAGGGGCCTATGGCTACACCTTC
CDR3: CASSQSAAGLGAYGYTF

V: TRBV3-1/TRBV3-2
J: TRBJ2-5
size: NA
D: NA
DNA: TGTGCCAGCAGCCAAGAGTACCAAGAGACCCAGTACTTC
CDR3: CASSQEYQETQYF

V: TRBV6-4
J: TRBJ2-1
size: once
D: TRBD1
DNA: TGTGCCAGCAGTGATCAGGACAGGGATCGTCTAGGCAATGAGCAGTTCTTC
CDR3: CASSDQDRDRLGNEQFF

V: TRBV7-6
J: TRBJ1-2
size: NA
D: TRBD1
DNA: TGTGCCAGCAGCTTAGATCCAGGACAGGGGGCGCGCCGGTATGGCTATGGCTACACCTTC
CDR3: CASSLDPGQGARRYGYGYTF

V: TRBV25-1
J: TRBJ1-3
size: NA
D: NA
DNA: TGTGCCAGCAGTTCCGGGAACACCATATATTTT
CDR3: CASSSGNTIYF

V: TRBV24-1
J: TRBJ1-2
size: NA
D: NA
DNA: TGTGCCACCAGTGAGGACGGGTATGGCTACACCTTC
CDR3: CATSEDGYGYTF

V: TRBV7-8
J: TRBJ2-3
size: NA
D: NA
DNA: TGTGCCAGCATCGGGAAGGCAGATACGCAGTATTTT
CDR3: CASIGKADTQYF

V: TRBV10-3
J: TRBJ2-4
size: NA
D: NA
DNA: TGTGCCATCAGTGAGTTGGGACTAGCCAAAAACATTCAGTACTTC
CDR3: CAISELGLAKNIQYF

V: TRBV28
J: TRBJ2-1
size: once
D: TRBD2
DNA: TGTGCCAGCAGCCTAATCCCTAGCGGGACCTACAATGAGCAGTTCTTC
CDR3: CASSLIPSGTYNEQFF

V: TRBV4-2
J: TRBJ2-2
size: once
D: TRBD2
DNA: TGTGCCAGCAGCCAATTAGCGGGAGGGCTCGGGGAGCTGTTTTTT
CDR3: CASSQLAGGLGELFF

V: TRBV6-5
J: TRBJ1-3
size: once
D: NA
DNA: TGTGCCAGCAGTTACTCGAAGACTGGAAACACCATATATTTT
CDR3: CASSYSKTGNTIYF

V: TRBV15
J: TRBJ2-1
size: NA
D: TRBD1
DNA: TGTGCCACCAGCAGACGGGACAGGGGTCCCTACAATGAGCAGTTCTTC
CDR3: CATSRRDRGPYNEQFF

V: TRBV20-1
J: TRBJ1-1
size: NA
D: NA
DNA: TGCAGTGCTAGGGACAGAGGGGAAGCTTTCTTT
CDR3: CSARDRGEAFF

V: TRBV9
J: TRBJ2-7
size: NA
D: TRBD2
DNA: TGTGCCAGCAGCGGAGACGTAGGACTAGGCAACGAGCAGTACTTC
CDR3: CASSGDVGLGNEQYF

V: TRBV29-1
J: TRBJ2-2
size: NA
D: NA
DNA: TGCAGCGGCTCGCTGGGCTCCCCCACCGGGGAGCTGTTTTTT
CDR3: CSGSLGSPTGELFF

V: TRBV15
J: TRBJ2-3
size: NA
D: NA
DNA: TGTGCCACCAGCAGAGGGGGCCCCTACACAGATACGCAGTATTTT
CDR3: CATSRGGPYTDTQYF

V: TRBV18
J: TRBJ2-2
size: NA
D: TRBD2
DNA: TGTGCCAGCTCACCACGGCGGCTAGCGGGAGTACACGGGGAGCTGTTTTTT
CDR3: CASSPRRLAGVHGELFF

V: TRBV6-2/TRBV6-3
J: TRBJ2-1
size: NA
D: NA
DNA: TGTGCCAGCAGTCCCCCAGGAGCGGAGCAGTTCTTC
CDR3: CASSPPGAEQFF

V: TRBV28
J: TRBJ1-1
size: NA
D: NA
DNA: TGTGCCAGCAGTTTAACCTACAGCGGGAACACTGAAGCTTTCTTT
CDR3: CASSLTYSGNTEAFF

V: TRBV19
J: TRBJ1-4
size: NA
D: NA
DNA: TGTGCCAGTAGTATAGTGGCAGAGCGGAATGAAAAACTGTTTTTT
CDR3: CASSIVAERNEKLFF

V: TRBV30
J: TRBJ1-2
size: NA
D: TRBD1
DNA: TGTGCCTGGAGCCAAGGACAGGGCGGCTATGGCTACACCTTC
CDR3: CAWSQGQGGYGYTF

V: TRBV7-9
J: TRBJ1-1
size: NA
D: NA
DNA: TGTGCCAGCAGCTTATTGGAGGGATTGAACACTGAAGCTTTCTTT
CDR3: CASSLLEGLNTEAFF